This is a list of T cell receptor beta chains from one sample in a study of Graves' ophthalmopathy and Graves' hyperthyroidism. TCRdb reanalysed the multiplex PCR reads using MiXCR and keeps one entry per CDR3 protein. The profile shows fewer than 650,000 distinct CDR3 sequences, 22% of them singletons. The sequencing input was peripheral blood. These receptors all stem from a woman between 18 and 29 years old with stable Graves' hyperthyroidism. Some clones in this sample may be carry-over from other donors' samples. The CDR3 runs from the conserved cysteine through the conserved F or W. D genes are given only for firm matches. Clone sizes are given selectively: once, few, many, or a class where the clone is expanded.

TRBJ2-5,TRBV30,.,few,TGTGCCTGGAGTATTCAGATAGAGACCCAGTACTTC,CAWSIQIETQYF
TRBJ1-6,TRBV6-1,.,.,TGTGCCAGCAGTGAAGCACCCTCCTATAATTCACCCCTCCACTTT,CASSEAPSYNSPLHF
TRBJ1-2,TRBV29-1,.,.,TGCAGCGTTGACGAGGAACGTAACTATGGCTACACCTTC,CSVDEERNYGYTF
TRBJ1-5,TRBV18,.,.,TGTGCCAGCTCACCACTCGGTGGTCCCGGGGGTAGTACCAATCAGCCCCAGCATTTT,CASSPLGGPGGSTNQPQHF
TRBJ2-1,TRBV7-2,.,many,TGTGCCAGCAGCCCTTGGGACAATGAGCAGTTCTTC,CASSPWDNEQFF
TRBJ2-7,TRBV20-1,.,many,TGCACTATCCCCAATCCCGGAGGGAACGAGCAGTACTTC,CTIPNPGGNEQYF
TRBJ2-7,TRBV6-2/TRBV6-3,TRBD2,.,TGTGCCAGCGGAGACCCGGCTAGCGGGGCCTACGAGCAGTACTTC,CASGDPASGAYEQYF
TRBJ1-1,TRBV11-2,.,many,TGTGCCAGCGGCCGGGGCACTGAAGCTTTCTTT,CASGRGTEAFF
TRBJ2-6,TRBV5-1,.,many,TGCGCCAGCAGCTTGGACAGTGACTCTGGGGCCAACGTCCTGACTTTC,CASSLDSDSGANVLTF
TRBJ2-2,TRBV6-1,.,.,TGTGCCACCCCCGGGTGGCATGGCACCGGGGAGCTGTTTTTT,CATPGWHGTGELFF
TRBJ2-5,TRBV6-1,TRBD2,many,TGTGCCAGCAAGGGACTAGCGGGGAGAGAGACCCAGTACTTC,CASKGLAGRETQYF
TRBJ1-1,TRBV6-1,.,many,TGTGCCAGCCGGCAATTGGGAGGGGTGGACACTGAAGCTTTCTTT,CASRQLGGVDTEAFF
TRBJ1-5,TRBV27,TRBD1,many,TGTGCCAGCAGTTTATACCCCTCGGGACAGGGGGGAAGAATGCCCCAGCATTTT,CASSLYPSGQGGRMPQHF
TRBJ2-2,TRBV13,.,many,TGTGCCAGCAGCCCTATGCGGAGTCTGAACACCGGGGAGCTGTTTTTT,CASSPMRSLNTGELFF
TRBJ1-5,TRBV20-1,.,many,TGCAGTGCGATACAGGGCAATCAGCCCCAGCATTTT,CSAIQGNQPQHF
TRBJ1-1,TRBV27,.,few,TGTGCCAGCAGGTCGAGCGGGGGGGGCACTGAAGCTTTCTTT,CASRSSGGGTEAFF
TRBJ1-2,TRBV19,TRBD1,many,TGTGCCAGTAGTATCGTCGGGACAGGACGCGGCTACACCTTC,CASSIVGTGRGYTF
TRBJ1-1,TRBV7-2,.,.,TGTGCCAGCACCACAGCGAATGAAGCTTTCTTT,CASTTANEAFF